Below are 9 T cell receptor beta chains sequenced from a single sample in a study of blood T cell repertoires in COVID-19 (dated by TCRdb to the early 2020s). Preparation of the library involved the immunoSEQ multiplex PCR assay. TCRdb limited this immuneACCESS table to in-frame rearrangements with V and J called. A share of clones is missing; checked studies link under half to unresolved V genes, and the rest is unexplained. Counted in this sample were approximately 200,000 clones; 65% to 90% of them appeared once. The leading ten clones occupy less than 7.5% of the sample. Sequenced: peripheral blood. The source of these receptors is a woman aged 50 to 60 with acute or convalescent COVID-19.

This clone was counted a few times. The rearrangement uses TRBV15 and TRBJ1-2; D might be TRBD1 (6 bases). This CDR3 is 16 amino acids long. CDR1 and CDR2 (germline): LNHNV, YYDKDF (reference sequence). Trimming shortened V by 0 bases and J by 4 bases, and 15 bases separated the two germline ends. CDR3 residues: CATSRERGWGGYGYTF. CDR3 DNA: TGTGCCACCAGCAGAGAGAGGGGGTGGGGCGGCTATGGCTACACCTTC.

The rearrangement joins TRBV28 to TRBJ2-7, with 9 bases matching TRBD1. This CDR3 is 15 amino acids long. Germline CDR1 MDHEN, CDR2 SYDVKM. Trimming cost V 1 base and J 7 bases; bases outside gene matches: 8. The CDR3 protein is CASSLLDRGLGEQYF. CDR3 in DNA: TGTGCCAGCAGTTTATTGGACAGGGGATTGGGTGAGCAGTACTTC. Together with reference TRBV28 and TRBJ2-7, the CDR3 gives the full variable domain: DVKVTQSSRYLVKRTGEKVFLECVQDMDHENMFWYRQDPGLGLRLIYFSYDVKMKEKGDIPEGYSVSREKKERFSLILESASTNQTSMYLCASSLLDRGLGEQYFGPGTRLTVT.

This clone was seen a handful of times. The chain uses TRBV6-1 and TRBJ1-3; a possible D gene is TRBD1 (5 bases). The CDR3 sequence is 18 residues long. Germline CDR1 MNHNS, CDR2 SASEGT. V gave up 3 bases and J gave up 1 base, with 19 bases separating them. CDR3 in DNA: TGTGCCAGCAGTGAGAAGGCTTGGGGCGTCATTTCTGGAAACACCATATATTTT. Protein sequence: CASSEKAWGVISGNTIYF.

The DNA of the CDR3 is TGTGCCAGCAGGGTGGACAGGGCGGCAGATACGCAGTATTTT. This gives the protein CASRVDRAADTQYF. This chain connects TRBV2 to TRBJ2-3; 8 nucleotides agree with TRBD1. V was clipped by 6 bases and J by 4 bases; unmatched bases: 6. Germline V gene sequence: CDR1 SNHLY, CDR2 FYNNEI. The CDR3 covers 14 residues.

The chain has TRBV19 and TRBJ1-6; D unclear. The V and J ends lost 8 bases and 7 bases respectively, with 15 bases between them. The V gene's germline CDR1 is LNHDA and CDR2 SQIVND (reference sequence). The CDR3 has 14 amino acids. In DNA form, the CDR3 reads TGTGCCAGTTCCGTTTCGGGAGAAAATTCACCCCTCCACTTT. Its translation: CASSVSGENSPLHF.

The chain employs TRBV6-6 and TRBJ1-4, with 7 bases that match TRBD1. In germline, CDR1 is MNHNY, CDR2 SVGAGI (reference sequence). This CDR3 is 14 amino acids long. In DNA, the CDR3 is TGTGCGGTGGGGACAGCTGCAACTAATGAAAAACTGTTTTTT. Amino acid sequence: CAVGTAATNEKLFF.

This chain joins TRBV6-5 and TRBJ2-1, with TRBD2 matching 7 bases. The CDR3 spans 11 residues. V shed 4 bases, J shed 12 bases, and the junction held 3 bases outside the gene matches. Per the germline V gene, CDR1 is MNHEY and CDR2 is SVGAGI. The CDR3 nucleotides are TGTGCCAGCAGTTGGGGCGGGGGGCAGTTCTTC. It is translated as CASSWGGGQFF.

The CDR3: CASSLGGRGDPYEQYF. The DNA for the CDR3 is TGTGCCAGCAGCTTAGGTGGGCGGGGGGACCCATACGAGCAGTACTTC. The chain joins TRBV7-2 to TRBJ2-7, with TRBD2 matching over 8 bases. CDR3 size: 16 residues. Germline loops: CDR1 SGHTA, CDR2 FQGNSA. V gave up 1 base and J gave up 4 bases; unmatched junction bases: 9. The full variable domain, rest sourced from reference TRBV7-2 and TRBJ2-7, is GAGVSQSPSNKVTEKGKDVELRCDPISGHTALYWYRQSLGQGLEFLIYFQGNSAPDKSGLPSDRFSAERTGGSVSTLTIQRTQQEDSAVYLCASSLGGRGDPYEQYFGPGTRLTVT.

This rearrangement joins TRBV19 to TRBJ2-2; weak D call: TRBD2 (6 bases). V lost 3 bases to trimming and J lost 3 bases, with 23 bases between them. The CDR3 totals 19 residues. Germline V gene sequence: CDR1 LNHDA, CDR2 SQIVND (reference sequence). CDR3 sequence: CASSIGERAGFLDTGELFF. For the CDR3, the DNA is TGTGCCAGTAGTATTGGCGAGAGGGCGGGATTTCTGGACACCGGGGAGCTGTTTTTT. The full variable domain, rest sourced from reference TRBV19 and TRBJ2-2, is DGGITQSPKYLFRKEGQNVTLSCEQNLNHDAMYWYRQDPGQGLRLIYYSQIVNDFQKGDIAEGYSVSREKKESFPLTVTSAQKNPTAFYLCASSIGERAGFLDTGELFFGEGSRLTVL.